This paragraph covers one T cell receptor (beta chain) sequence. The CDR3 consists of 14 residues. V was shortened by 3 bases and J by 7 bases, with 13 bases between the two germline ends. From germline, CDR1 is SGHTA and CDR2 FQGNSA. The data were produced by immunoSEQ multiplex PCR, yet TCRdb's version contains in-frame clones alone and is incomplete. This table holds 200,000 to 300,000 clones, around nine tenths found once. This sample stems from a study of blood T cell repertoires in COVID-19. Background on the study: The samples span acute and convalescent COVID-19 from the United States, Italy and Spain.

One Seattle source followed patients from active infection through their disease course. The rearrangement links TRBV7-2 to TRBJ1-5, with a possible D match to TRBD1 (5 bases). Sequenced: peripheral blood. This sequence was found in a woman in her sixties or seventies with COVID-19, enrolled during active disease. The DNA for the CDR3 is TGTGCCAGCAGCTTTAAGGGGAGGGACCAGCCCCAGCATTTT. Encoded protein: CASSFKGRDQPQHF. Based on the CDR3 plus reference TRBV7-2 and TRBJ1-5, the full variable domain is GAGVSQSPSNKVTEKGKDVELRCDPISGHTALYWYRQSLGQGLEFLIYFQGNSAPDKSGLPSDRFSAERTGGSVSTLTIQRTQQEDSAVYLCASSFKGRDQPQHFGDGTRLSIL.